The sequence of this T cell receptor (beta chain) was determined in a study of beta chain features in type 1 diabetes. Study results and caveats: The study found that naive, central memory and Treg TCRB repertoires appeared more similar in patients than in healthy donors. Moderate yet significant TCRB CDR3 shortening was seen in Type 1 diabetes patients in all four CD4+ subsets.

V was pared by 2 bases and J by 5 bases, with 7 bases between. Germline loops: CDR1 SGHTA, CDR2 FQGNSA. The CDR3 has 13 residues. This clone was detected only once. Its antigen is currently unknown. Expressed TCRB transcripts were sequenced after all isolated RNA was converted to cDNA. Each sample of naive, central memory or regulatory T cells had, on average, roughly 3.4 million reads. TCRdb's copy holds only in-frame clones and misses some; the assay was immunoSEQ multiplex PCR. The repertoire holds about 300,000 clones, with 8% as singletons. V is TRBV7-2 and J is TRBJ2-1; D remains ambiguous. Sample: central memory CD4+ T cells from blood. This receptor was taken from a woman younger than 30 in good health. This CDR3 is CASSLNTHNEQFF. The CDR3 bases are TGTGCCAGCAGCTTAAATACCCACAATGAGCAGTTCTTC.